The 21 T cell receptor beta chains below come from one sample, sequenced in a study of siplizumab effects on memory and regulatory T cells. Sequencing used immunoSEQ multiplex PCR; TCRdb keeps in-frame clones, though not all of them. The table lists about 100,000 clones, around 90% of them singletons. Input material: non-Treg CD4+ T cells sorted from blood. Source of these receptors: a human donor in good health.

The CDR3 bases are TGTGCCAGCAGCCCCCTTAGGACTAGCGGGTCCTACGAGCAGTACTTC. The encoded protein is CASSPLRTSGSYEQYF. This chain joins TRBV9 and TRBJ2-7, with TRBD2 matching 11 bases. Trimming took 4 bases from V and 1 from J; bases not matched to a gene: 7. The CDR3 contains 16 residues. From germline, CDR1 is SGDLS and CDR2 YYNGEE.

V usage is TRBV10-2 and J usage is TRBJ2-5; D may be TRBD2 (6 bases). The CDR3 has 15 residues. Trimming left V 0 bases short and J 4 bases short, with 12 bases between. Germline assignment: CDR1 WSHSY and CDR2 SAAADI. CDR3 protein: CASSESGLARETQYF. CDR3 nucleotides: TGCGCCAGCAGTGAGTCAGGGCTAGCGAGAGAGACCCAGTACTTC.

This sequence joins TRBV9 and TRBJ2-5; D possibly matches TRBD1 or TRBD2 (6 bases each). This CDR3 comprises 14 residues. Germline CDR1 SGDLS, CDR2 YYNGEE. Trimming shortened V by 3 bases and J by 5 bases, and 14 bases separated the two germline ends. For the CDR3, the DNA is TGTGCCAGCAGCGATTTTGGGGGGCGCGAGACCCAGTACTTC. It translates to CASSDFGGRETQYF.

This chain joins TRBV4-2 and TRBJ2-2; TRBD2 agrees at 9 bases. The CDR3 consists of 15 residues. Germline CDR1 reads LGHNA; CDR2 reads YNFKEQ. Unmatched junction bases numbered 3, after V lost 4 bases and J lost 3 bases. Here the CDR3 reads CASSRGTSHTGELFF. CDR3 sequence (DNA): TGTGCCAGCAGCCGGGGGACTAGCCACACCGGGGAGCTGTTTTTT.

This sequence joins TRBV5-8 and TRBJ2-7, with D maybe TRBD2 (5 bases). The CDR3 has 15 amino acids. Trimming left V 4 bases short and J 1 base short, with 15 bases between. CDR1 and CDR2 (germline): SGHTS, YDEGEE. This CDR3 is CASSLEVLLSYEQYF. The CDR3 bases are TGTGCCAGCAGCCTGGAGGTGTTGTTGTCCTACGAGCAGTACTTC.

V is TRBV7-3 and J is TRBJ1-2; D gene ambiguous. Germline CDR1 SGHTA, CDR2 FQGTGA. CDR3 length: 13 amino acids. Trimming pared 1 base from V and 7 bases from J, leaving 10 bases between. The CDR3 nucleotides read TGTGCCAGCAGCTTAATCGGGCGCGGTGGCTACACCTTC. It is translated as CASSLIGRGGYTF. Together with reference TRBV7-3 and TRBJ1-2, the CDR3 gives the full variable domain: GAGVSQTPSNKVTEKGKYVELRCDPISGHTALYWYRQSLGQGPEFLIYFQGTGAADDSGLPNDRFFAVRPEGSVSTLKIQRTERGDSAVYLCASSLIGRGGYTFGSGTRLTVV.

The rearrangement links TRBV12-5 to TRBJ1-5; no firm D call. Germline assignment: CDR1 LGHNT and CDR2 FRNRAP. Trimming took off 1 base at V and 2 bases at J, with 15 bases between the two ends. This CDR3 has 17 amino acids. The CDR3 loop is CASGLEGSARGNQPQHF. CDR3 sequence (DNA): TGTGCTAGTGGTTTGGAGGGATCGGCTCGGGGCAATCAGCCCCAGCATTTT.

V usage is TRBV21-1 and J usage is TRBJ2-2; TRBD1, as called in the table, went unchecked against the DNA. TRBV21-1 is classified as a pseudogene. The CDR3 extends over 19 amino acids. CDR3 nucleotide sequence: TGTGCCAGCAGCAAGTCTGCAGGGGGCACTCACGGGAACACCGGGGAGCTGTTTTTT. Translation: CASSKSAGGTHGNTGELFF.

This rearrangement joins TRBV2 to TRBJ1-5; D is unclear. V was cut by 6 bases and J by 1 base, with 13 bases left in between. Germline CDR1 reads SNHLY; CDR2 reads FYNNEI. This CDR3 is 15 amino acids long. In nucleotides, the CDR3 is TGTGCCAGCAGGAGAGACTCCTTAAGCAATCAGCCCCAGCATTTT. Residues: CASRRDSLSNQPQHF.

This clone was counted between two and nine times. This chain links TRBV7-9 with TRBJ2-7; D remains ambiguous. The CDR3 length is 11 residues. V was trimmed by 5 bases and J by 5 bases, leaving 7 bases between them. Germline CDR1 is SEHNR and CDR2 is FQNEAQ (reference sequence). The CDR3 coding sequence is TGTGCCAGCAGCCCGACGGACGAGCAGTACTTC. Amino acid sequence: CASSPTDEQYF.

The rearrangement uses TRBV27 and TRBJ2-2, with D maybe TRBD1 (6 bases). The CDR3 has 18 amino acids. Germline values: CDR1 MNHEY, CDR2 SMNVEV (reference sequence). Trimming removed 3 bases from V and 6 bases from J, with 23 bases in between. The CDR3 nucleotides read TGTGCCAGCAGTTTCCGTTCAGGGGAAGGATATTATCCCGGGGAGCTGTTTTTT. This sequence encodes CASSFRSGEGYYPGELFF.

The chain links TRBV7-9 to TRBJ2-3; D call uncertain. Looked up from germline, CDR1 is SEHNR and CDR2 is FQNEAQ (reference sequence). V lost 5 bases, J lost 6 bases, and 12 bases lay in between. CDR3 length: 13 amino acids. The CDR3 is CASSPSSADTQYF. The CDR3 coding sequence is TGTGCCAGCAGCCCAAGTTCGGCGGATACGCAGTATTTT.

V is TRBV7-3 and J is TRBJ2-2; D not certain. Deletions cut 4 bases from V and 13 bases from J, with 19 bases between. Germline CDR1 reads SGHTA; CDR2 reads FQGTGA. The CDR3 runs 14 residues. Here the CDR3 reads CASSSLTSPRVLFF. The CDR3 nucleotides read TGTGCCAGCAGCTCCCTGACGTCGCCTAGGGTGCTGTTTTTT.

The chain is built from TRBV6-6 and TRBJ2-7; the match to TRBD2 covers 7 bases. The CDR3 extends over 15 amino acids. CDR1 is MNHNY and CDR2 is SVGAGI in the germline V gene (reference sequence). V shed 6 bases, J shed 1 base, and the junction held 9 bases outside the gene matches. In nucleotides, the CDR3 is TGTGCCAGCAGCCCGAGCGGGGCCGATTCCTACGAGCAGTACTTC. It codes for CASSPSGADSYEQYF.

The chain links TRBV7-2 to TRBJ2-5, with 10 bases identical to TRBD1. CDR1 and CDR2 (germline): SGHTA, FQGNSA. CDR3 length: 14 residues. Trimming at V came to 5 bases and at J to 4 bases, leaving 4 bases not matched to a gene. In DNA form, the CDR3 reads TGTGCCAGCAGCCCCGGGACAGGGGTAGAGACCCAGTACTTC. Translating gives CASSPGTGVETQYF. Based on the CDR3 plus reference TRBV7-2 and TRBJ2-5, the full variable domain is GAGVSQSPSNKVTEKGKDVELRCDPISGHTALYWYRQSLGQGLEFLIYFQGNSAPDKSGLPSDRFSAERTGGSVSTLTIQRTQQEDSAVYLCASSPGTGVETQYFGPGTRLLVL.

The chain links TRBV27 to TRBJ2-7; weak D call: TRBD1 (7 bases). Germline V lookup: CDR1 MNHEY, CDR2 SMNVEV (reference sequence). The CDR3 length is 15 residues. The ends were cut back, 5 bases at V and 7 bases at J, with 21 bases in the middle. CDR3 amino acids: CASSIQGGILREQYF. Here the CDR3 DNA reads TGTGCCAGCAGTATCCAGGGGGGAATCCTTCGAGAGCAGTACTTC.

The chain joins TRBV5-1 to TRBJ2-7, with 7 positions matching TRBD1. Looked up from germline, CDR1 is SGHRS and CDR2 is YFSETQ. J was trimmed by 0 bases and V by 3 bases; bases with no gene match: 3. This CDR3 region has 14 residues. CDR3: CASSSTGISYEQYF. The CDR3 DNA sequence: TGCGCCAGCAGCTCGACAGGGATCTCCTACGAGCAGTACTTC.

The chain couples TRBV11-3 to TRBJ2-5, with D hard to call. The CDR3 runs to 14 residues. From germline, CDR1 is SGHNT and CDR2 YENEEA. V gave up 2 bases and J gave up 5 bases, with 12 bases separating them. The CDR3 protein is CASSLKWAEETQYF. CDR3 nucleotide sequence: TGTGCCAGCAGCTTAAAGTGGGCGGAGGAGACCCAGTACTTC.

This sequence joins TRBV28 and TRBJ1-5; D possibly corresponds to TRBD1 (5 bases). This CDR3 comprises 17 residues. Trimming cost V 2 bases and J 0 bases, with 14 bases left between them. Germline V gene sequence: CDR1 MDHEN, CDR2 SYDVKM. This CDR3 is CASSLGASLYSNQPQHF. DNA of the CDR3: TGTGCCAGCAGTTTAGGGGCCAGCCTTTATAGCAATCAGCCCCAGCATTTT. The whole variable domain, filled in from reference TRBV28 and TRBJ1-5, reads DVKVTQSSRYLVKRTGEKVFLECVQDMDHENMFWYRQDPGLGLRLIYFSYDVKMKEKGDIPEGYSVSREKKERFSLILESASTNQTSMYLCASSLGASLYSNQPQHFGDGTRLSIL.

In its sample, this clone was seen once. V and J are TRBV4-2 and TRBJ2-1; the match to TRBD2 covers 13 bases. Germline CDR1 is LGHNA and CDR2 is YNFKEQ. CDR3 size: 20 residues. V lost 8 bases, J lost 3 bases, and 19 bases stayed unmatched. CDR3 sequence (DNA): TGTGCCAGCGGCCGAGGTTGGACTAGCGGGAGCCTAGACGGCTACAATGAGCAGTTCTTC. Translating it yields CASGRGWTSGSLDGYNEQFF.

The chain has TRBV7-9 and TRBJ1-5, with TRBD1 identical over 7 bases. The J segment lost 4 bases and the V segment lost 5 bases, leaving 8 bases of the junction unmatched. From germline, CDR1 is SEHNR and CDR2 FQNEAQ (reference sequence). This CDR3 spans 15 amino acids. The CDR3 DNA is TGTGCCAGCAGCCCACTGGAGGGGGCTAATCAGCCCCAGCATTTT. Amino acid sequence: CASSPLEGANQPQHF.